The 20 T cell receptor beta chains in this list originate from one sample, sequenced in a study of shared clonotypes between healthy human individuals. Assay: immunoSEQ multiplex PCR; the TCRdb copy retains only in-frame clones and omits some. The sample holds roughly 1,600,000 clones, approximately 98.5% seen once. The sample was naive CD4+ T cells sorted from blood. The subset here: CD45RA+ positively selected. Receptors were obtained from a young man in good health.

V gene TRBV18 combines with J gene TRBJ2-7, with TRBD2 matching 9 bases. The CDR3 totals 15 residues. CDR1 is KGHSH, CDR2 LQKENI, per germline. The V segment lost 2 bases and the J segment 7 bases; nucleotides outside the gene matches: 9. CDR3 nucleotide sequence: TGTGCCAGCTCACCATTGTCTAGCGGGAAGGATGAGCAGTACTTC. It is translated as CASSPLSSGKDEQYF.

The chain recombines TRBV7-2 with TRBJ1-1, with D hard to call. V lost 7 bases to trimming and J lost 1 base, with 10 bases between them. From germline, CDR1 is SGHTA and CDR2 FQGNSA. The CDR3 has 13 residues. The DNA for the CDR3 is TGTGCCAGCACACTGGGTTGGAACACTGAAGCTTTCTTT. This encodes CASTLGWNTEAFF. The full variable domain, rest sourced from reference TRBV7-2 and TRBJ1-1, is GAGVSQSPSNKVTEKGKDVELRCDPISGHTALYWYRQSLGQGLEFLIYFQGNSAPDKSGLPSDRFSAERTGGSVSTLTIQRTQQEDSAVYLCASTLGWNTEAFFGQGTRLTVV.

The chain couples TRBV6-1 to TRBJ2-3; 10 nucleotides align to TRBD2. Germline loops: CDR1 MNHNS, CDR2 SASEGT. After removal of 4 bases from V and 3 bases from J, the junction contained 7 bases not matched to a gene. The CDR3 totals 16 residues. The CDR3, as DNA: TGTGCCAGCAGTGCCTTAGCGGGAGGCGCGACAGATACGCAGTATTTT. Translating it yields CASSALAGGATDTQYF.

This sequence joins TRBV5-4 and TRBJ2-7, with D maybe TRBD1 (6 bases). The CDR3 has 15 amino acids. V gave up 4 bases and J gave up 3 bases, with 17 bases separating them. Germline V lookup: CDR1 SGHNT, CDR2 YYREEE (reference sequence). The DNA of the CDR3 is TGTGCCAGCAGCAAGGGACAATCGCTCCTCTACGAGCAGTACTTC. Protein sequence: CASSKGQSLLYEQYF.

The V and J genes are TRBV15 and TRBJ2-3; the D gene is possibly TRBD2 (6 bases). The germline V and J ends were trimmed by 4 bases and 5 bases, with 10 bases remaining between them. Germline V gene lookup returns CDR1 LNHNV and CDR2 YYDKDF (reference sequence). CDR3 length equals 13 residues. As DNA, the CDR3 is TGTGCCACCAGCACGGGACTTATAGATACGCAGTATTTT. As protein: CATSTGLIDTQYF.

This chain uses TRBV5-1 with TRBJ1-1; no firm D call. With 2 bases removed from V and 0 bases from J, the gap between germline ends came to 8 bases. This CDR3 has 14 residues. CDR1 and CDR2 (germline): SGHRS, YFSETQ. This CDR3 is CASSLEGMNTEAFF. The DNA of the CDR3 is TGCGCCAGCAGCTTAGAGGGTATGAACACTGAAGCTTTCTTT.

The rearrangement joins TRBV25-1 to TRBJ2-7; 9 bases line up with TRBD2. The CDR3 length is 15 residues. The germline CDR1 and CDR2 sequences are MGHDK and SYGVNS. V lost 1 base to trimming and J lost 4 bases; unmatched junction nucleotides: 5. The CDR3 DNA reads TGTGCCAGCAGTGAATCGTCTAGCGGGAAATACGAGCAGTACTTC. This gives the protein CASSESSSGKYEQYF.

The rearrangement joins TRBV11-2 to TRBJ2-1; 7 bases align to TRBD2. Per germline, CDR1 SGHAT and CDR2 FQNNGV. CDR3 length: 13 residues. After removal of 5 bases from V and 8 bases from J, the junction contained 6 bases not matched to a gene. The CDR3 DNA follows: TGTGCCAGCAGCCTTGGGGAGGGCTATGAGCAGTTCTTC. The encoded protein is CASSLGEGYEQFF.

This sequence joins TRBV4-3 and TRBJ2-5; no firm D call. Trimming cost V 0 bases and J 4 bases, with 3 bases left between them. The CDR3 is 12 amino acids. Germline CDR1 LGHNA, CDR2 YSLEER. The CDR3 region has the DNA TGCGCCAGCAGCCAAGAAAGAGAGACCCAGTACTTC. It is translated as CASSQERETQYF.

V and J are TRBV21-1 and TRBJ2-1; the D segment call TRBD1 is taken from the table without a DNA check. TRBV21-1 has pseudogene status. CDR3 length equals 14 residues. The chain's CDR3 is CASSNRDSANEQFF. CDR3 nucleotides: TGTGCCAGCAGCAACAGGGACAGCGCCAATGAGCAGTTCTTC.

The gene calls are TRBV9 and TRBJ2-1; D unclear. Germline CDR1 and CDR2: SGDLS and YYNGEE. V gave up 0 bases and J gave up 5 bases, with 18 bases separating them. The CDR3 runs to 17 residues. The chain's CDR3 is CASSVALTSIKDNEQFF. The DNA for the CDR3 is TGTGCCAGCAGCGTAGCTTTAACGTCTATTAAGGACAATGAGCAGTTCTTC.

Of note for this clone: Other DNA sequences within the sample encode an identical CDR3. V and J are TRBV11-2 and TRBJ1-5, with D perhaps matching TRBD1 (5 bases). In germline, CDR1 is SGHAT, CDR2 FQNNGV. V lost 1 base to trimming and J lost 9 bases, with 7 bases between them. The CDR3 totals 12 residues. The CDR3 region has the DNA TGTGCCAGCAGCTTAGGTGGGGGGCCCCAGCATTTT. This sequence encodes CASSLGGGPQHF. The full variable domain, in which reference TRBV11-2 and TRBJ1-5 provide the parts outside the CDR3, is EAGVAQSPRYKIIEKRQSVAFWCNPISGHATLYWYQQILGQGPKLLIQFQNNGVVDDSQLPKDRFSAERLKGVDSTLKIQPAKLEDSAVYLCASSLGGGPQHFGDGTRLSIL.

The gene calls are TRBV5-5 and TRBJ2-3, with D possibly called TRBD1 or TRBD2 (5 bases each). Germline V gene lookup returns CDR1 SGHKS and CDR2 YYEKEE (reference sequence). V was trimmed by 3 bases and J by 6 bases, leaving 11 bases between them. The CDR3 is 13 residues long. The CDR3 DNA reads as TGTGCCAGCAGCTGGGACGGCAAGGATACGCAGTATTTT. This codes for CASSWDGKDTQYF.

V usage is TRBV9 and J usage is TRBJ2-1, with D possibly matching TRBD2 (6 bases). The CDR3 is made up of 12 amino acids. Germline V gene sequence: CDR1 SGDLS, CDR2 YYNGEE. Between the trimmed V and J ends, which lost 4 bases and 9 bases, there was a span of 11 bases. The CDR3 is CASSLGGAEQFF. In nucleotides, the CDR3 is TGTGCCAGCAGCTTGGGGGGTGCTGAGCAGTTCTTC.

The chain recombines TRBV15 with TRBJ2-1; 14 bases match TRBD2. With 4 bases clipped from V and 4 bases from J, the junction kept 6 bases outside the gene matches. Germline lookup yields CDR1 LNHNV and CDR2 YYDKDF (reference sequence). The CDR3 sequence is 17 residues long. The CDR3 region has the DNA TGTGCCACCAGCAAATTCGGGACTAGCGGGAGTTACAATGAGCAGTTCTTC. It encodes CATSKFGTSGSYNEQFF.

The chain combines TRBV15 with TRBJ1-5; D unclear. CDR1 is LNHNV and CDR2 is YYDKDF in the germline V gene (reference sequence). Trimming took 4 bases from V and 15 from J, leaving 13 bases between them. There are 11 residues in the CDR3. The CDR3 sequence is CATSNRDTRHF. The CDR3 nucleotides read TGTGCCACCAGCAATAGAGACACTCGGCATTTT.

The chain carries TRBV5-6 and TRBJ2-7, with D hard to call. The V and J ends lost 3 bases and 0 bases respectively, with 10 bases between them. Germline V gene sequence: CDR1 SGHDT, CDR2 YYEEEE. The CDR3 consists of 14 residues. The CDR3 DNA reads as TGTGCCAGCAGCTGGCAGGTTTACTCCTACGAGCAGTACTTC. It specifies CASSWQVYSYEQYF.

Remarks on this clone: Other DNA sequences of this sample code for an identical CDR3. This rearrangement joins TRBV7-9 to TRBJ2-3; D is perhaps TRBD2 (6 bases). CDR3 length: 15 residues. The V gene's germline CDR1 is SEHNR and CDR2 FQNEAQ (reference sequence). Between the trimmed V and J ends, which lost 1 base and 2 bases, there was a span of 10 bases. The CDR3 reads CASSLEGRNTDTQYF. The DNA for the CDR3 is TGTGCCAGCAGCTTAGAGGGGAGGAACACAGATACGCAGTATTTT.

The genes are TRBV7-9 and TRBJ2-2; D unclear. The CDR3 is 14 residues long. Trimming removed 0 bases from V and 6 bases from J, with 8 bases in between. Per germline, CDR1 SEHNR and CDR2 FQNEAQ (reference sequence). CDR3 bases: TGTGCCAGCAGCTTAGCTGCAATACCCGGGGAGCTGTTTTTT. Translating it yields CASSLAAIPGELFF.

The chain recombines TRBV15 with TRBJ2-1; no clear D. V was shortened by 1 base and J by 2 bases, with 9 bases between the two germline ends. This CDR3 region has 15 residues. Looked up from germline, CDR1 is LNHNV and CDR2 is YYDKDF (reference sequence). The CDR3 sequence is CATSRAVPAYNEQFF. For the CDR3, the DNA is TGTGCCACCAGCAGAGCCGTGCCAGCCTACAATGAGCAGTTCTTC.